A selection of T cell receptor beta chains follows, all from one sample in a study of T cell repertoires in cytomegalovirus infection. Antigens for these TCRs are unknown. TCRdb used MiXCR to reprocess the reads, holding one entry per CDR3 protein. The data show approximately 300,000 distinct CDR3 sequences, about 27% seen once. Sequences were derived from cultured PBMCs, sampled from culture after CMV antigen stimulation. The receptor source for this set is a human donor in good health (CMV status not recorded). Some clones in this sample may be carry-over from other donors' samples. The CDR3 runs from the conserved cysteine through the conserved F or W. A D gene is named only where the DNA matches it firmly. Not all rows give a size; the values are once, few, many and, for expanded clones, a class.

len	j_gene	v_gene	d_gene	abundance	CDR3nt	CDR3aa
15	TRBJ1-1	TRBV19	NA	NA	TGTGCCAGTAGCGCGGGGGGGATCTTGAACACTGAAGCTTTCTTT	CASSAGGILNTEAFF
13	TRBJ1-1	TRBV5-1	NA	NA	TGCGCCAGCAGCAACGGACAGAACACTGGAGCTTTCTTT	CASSNGQNTGAFF
16	TRBJ1-4	TRBV4-1	TRBD1	once	TGCGCCAGCAGCCAGCTACAGGGGGCAACTAATGAAAAACTGTTTTTT	CASSQLQGATNEKLFF
14	TRBJ2-3	TRBV7-2	NA	NA	TGTGCCAGCAGCTTAGACGCCGGTACAGATACGCAGTATTTT	CASSLDAGTDTQYF
14	TRBJ1-1	TRBV11-2	NA	NA	TGTGCCAGCAGCTCCCCGTCAAAGAACACTGAAGCTTTCTTT	CASSSPSKNTEAFF
14	TRBJ2-7	TRBV10-3	TRBD1	NA	TGTGCCATCCGGGACACCAGGGACAGCTACGAGCAGTACTTC	CAIRDTRDSYEQYF
12	TRBJ1-2	TRBV18	NA	NA	TGTGCCAGCTCCCCAGGGGCCGGTGGCTACACCTTC	CASSPGAGGYTF
11	TRBJ1-1	TRBV25-1	NA	once	TGTGCCAGCAGTGTCGGGGTTGAAGCTTTCTTT	CASSVGVEAFF
18	TRBJ2-1	TRBV12-5	TRBD1	NA	TGTGCTAGTGGCCCCCCTCAAGAGGGCAGGGGGCCTTACAATGAGCAGTTCTTC	CASGPPQEGRGPYNEQFF
16	TRBJ2-3	TRBV20-1	TRBD2	NA	TGCAGTGCTCCAACACTGGGACTAGCTAACACAGATACGCAGTATTTT	CSAPTLGLANTDTQYF
16	TRBJ2-7	TRBV6-5	NA	NA	TGTGCCAGCAGTTACTCTGGGGGGATTGACTCCTACGAGCAGTACTTC	CASSYSGGIDSYEQYF
16	TRBJ1-5	TRBV7-6	NA	few	TGTGCCAGCAGCCTCGCAACAGGGAGAGGGAATCAGCCCCAGCATTTT	CASSLATGRGNQPQHF
12	TRBJ2-5	TRBV11-2	NA	few	TGTGCCAGCAGCTGGAAGTCAGAGACCCAGTACTTC	CASSWKSETQYF
17	TRBJ1-1	TRBV6-1	TRBD1	NA	TGTGCCAGCAGTAACGTTGGACAGGGTAAGGTGAACACTGAAGCTTTCTTT	CASSNVGQGKVNTEAFF
15	TRBJ2-3	TRBV14	TRBD2	NA	TGTGCCAGCAGCCAAGATACTAGCGGACTAGATACGCAGTATTTT	CASSQDTSGLDTQYF
16	TRBJ2-1	TRBV4-2	TRBD1	few	TGTGCCAGCAGCCAAGAAGGGACAGGGACCTACAATGAGCAGTTCTTC	CASSQEGTGTYNEQFF
15	TRBJ2-1	TRBV5-1	TRBD1	few	TGCGCCAGCAGCTTTCTGGGACAGGGGTCTAATGAGCAGTTCTTC	CASSFLGQGSNEQFF
14	TRBJ2-1	TRBV19	TRBD2	few	TGTGCCAGTAGTGTCCTAGCGGGAGTGGATGAGCAGTTCTTC	CASSVLAGVDEQFF
14	TRBJ2-5	TRBV12-3/TRBV12-4	TRBD1	many	TGTGCTAGCAGCCCGACAGGGGGTGGGGAGACCCAGTACTTC	CASSPTGGGETQYF
14	TRBJ2-1	TRBV7-2	NA	many	TGTGCCAGCAGCGACACGAGCTCCTACAATGAGCAGTTCTTC	CASSDTSSYNEQFF
13	TRBJ1-1	TRBV10-3	NA	NA	TGTGCCATCAGCCTGGGTGTTAACACTGAAGCTTTCTTT	CAISLGVNTEAFF
12	TRBJ1-1	TRBV19	NA	NA	TGTGCCAGTAGGACAGGAGGGAGTAGAGCTTTCTTT	CASRTGGSRAFF
13	TRBJ1-1	TRBV6-6	NA	NA	TGTGCCAGCAGTTACTCGACTTACACTGAAGCTTTCTTT	CASSYSTYTEAFF
14	TRBJ2-2	TRBV7-3	NA	few	TGTGCCAGCAGCTTAAATCAGAACACCGGGGAGCTGTTTTTT	CASSLNQNTGELFF
15	TRBJ2-5	TRBV2	NA	few	TGTGCCAGCAGTGAACAGGGGATGCAGGCGGAGACCCAGTACTTC	CASSEQGMQAETQYF
15	TRBJ1-4	TRBV7-9	NA	few	TGTGCCAGCAGCTTGACAGTGGGCTCCGGGGCAAAACTGTTTTTT	CASSLTVGSGAKLFF
14	TRBJ2-7	TRBV2	NA	NA	TGTGCCAGCAGGCTCGGGACGGACGGATGGGAGCAGTACTTC	CASRLGTDGWEQYF
14	TRBJ1-6	TRBV28	NA	NA	TGTGCCAGCAGTTCGACGGGTAATTACTCACCCCTCCACTTT	CASSSTGNYSPLHF
12	TRBJ1-1	TRBV7-6	NA	few	TGTGCCAGCAGCTCACAGGTGAGCGAAGCTTTCTTT	CASSSQVSEAFF
13	TRBJ2-7	TRBV7-9	NA	many	TGTGCCAGCAGCTTAGCAGGGGGCTACGAGCAGTACTTC	CASSLAGGYEQYF
17	TRBJ1-1	TRBV12-3/TRBV12-4	NA	NA	TGTGCCAGCAGTTTAGGTCTCTCGACGACGGTTTACACTGAAGCTTTCTTT	CASSLGLSTTVYTEAFF
14	TRBJ2-2	TRBV6-2/TRBV6-3	NA	few	TGTGCCAGCAGGATACAGCTGAACACCGGGGAGCTGTTTTTT	CASRIQLNTGELFF
16	TRBJ2-3	TRBV20-1	TRBD2	many	TGCAGTGCCACCTCAATAGCGGGAGATGTCACAGATACGCAGTATTTT	CSATSIAGDVTDTQYF
14	TRBJ2-1	TRBV5-1	NA	once	TGCGCCAGCTACAGCGACCGAGGGGACAATGAGCAGTTCTTC	CASYSDRGDNEQFF
15	TRBJ2-3	TRBV2	TRBD1	NA	TGTGCCAGCAATCAGGGGGCGAGGGGCACAGATACGCAGTATTTT	CASNQGARGTDTQYF
15	TRBJ2-1	TRBV24-1	NA	NA	TGTGCCACCAGTGTAACTAGCCTCACGAACAATGAGCAGTTCTTC	CATSVTSLTNNEQFF
14	TRBJ2-7	TRBV29-1	NA	NA	TGCAGCGTTGCGGGCAGGCCAGAGTCCTACGAGCAGTACTTC	CSVAGRPESYEQYF
15	TRBJ2-5	TRBV7-3	NA	NA	TGTGCCAGCAGCTTAACAGGGACTTATGGGGAGACCCAGTACTTC	CASSLTGTYGETQYF
13	TRBJ1-6	TRBV12-5	NA	NA	TGTGCTAGTGGTTTTGGTGGTAATTCACCCCTCCACTTT	CASGFGGNSPLHF
17	TRBJ2-1	TRBV28	TRBD2	few	TGTGCCAGCAGTTTCTCTCCTGGACTAGCGGGGTCGGATGAGCAGTTCTTC	CASSFSPGLAGSDEQFF
20	TRBJ2-7	TRBV12-3/TRBV12-4	TRBD2	NA	TGTGCCAGCAGTCGTCTTCGTGTCCAACTAGCGGGAGGCCTTCGAGACGAGCAGTACTTC	CASSRLRVQLAGGLRDEQYF
16	TRBJ2-2	TRBV18	NA	NA	TGTGCCAGCTCACCAAAACTACCAGAGGGTTCCGGGGAGCTGTTTTTT	CASSPKLPEGSGELFF
13	TRBJ1-1	TRBV6-8	NA	NA	TGTGCCAGCCAGGGAGTAGGGGGCACTGAAGCTTTCTTT	CASQGVGGTEAFF
16	TRBJ2-1	TRBV9	TRBD2	many	TGTGCCAGCAGCGTAGGTCTAGCGGGAGGGCGCAATGAGCAGTTCTTC	CASSVGLAGGRNEQFF
15	TRBJ2-5	TRBV7-2	TRBD2	many	TGTGCCAGCACCACGGGAGGCGGTCCCCAAGAGACCCAGTACTTC	CASTTGGGPQETQYF
12	TRBJ2-7	TRBV29-1	NA	few	TGCAGCGTTGGTATAGGAACCTACGAGCAGTACTTC	CSVGIGTYEQYF